This TCR beta chain was recorded in a study of cytomegalovirus exposure and HLA in healthy donors. Study outcomes and limitations: In vitro confirmation showed three CMV-associated chains to be CMV antigen specific. Analysis performed later showed TCR beta chains linked to HLA being more clonally expanded than equally common others.

Amplification used 60 Vbeta primers and 13 Jbeta primers. Method: immunoSEQ multiplex PCR; TCRdb's copy keeps in-frame clones and lacks some. In all, the sample yields some 140,000 clones. The V gene's germline CDR1 is SGHNT and CDR2 YENEEA. The CDR3 is made up of 15 amino acids. The J segment lost 12 bases and the V segment lost 1 base, leaving 5 bases of the junction unmatched. With regard to this clone: Its antigen is undetermined.

The sequence came from a woman between 40 and 50 years old in good health and CMV-seronegative. The sample was PBMCs. The gene calls are TRBV11-3 and TRBJ2-1; the match to TRBD2 covers 14 bases. The DNA for the CDR3 is TGTGCCAGCAGCTTAGGGACTAGCGGGGGGAGGGTGCAGTTCTTC. This gives the protein CASSLGTSGGRVQFF.